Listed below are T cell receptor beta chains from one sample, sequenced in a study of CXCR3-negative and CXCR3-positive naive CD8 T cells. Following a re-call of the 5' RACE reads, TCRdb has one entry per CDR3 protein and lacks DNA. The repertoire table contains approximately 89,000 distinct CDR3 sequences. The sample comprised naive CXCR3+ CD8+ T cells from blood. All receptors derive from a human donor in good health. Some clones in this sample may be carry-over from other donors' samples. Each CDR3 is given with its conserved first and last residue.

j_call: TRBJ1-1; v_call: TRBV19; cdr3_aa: CASSIQADAFF
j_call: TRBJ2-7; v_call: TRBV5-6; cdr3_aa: CASSLAQSEQYF
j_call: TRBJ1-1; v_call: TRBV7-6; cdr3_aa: CASSKAGTEAFF
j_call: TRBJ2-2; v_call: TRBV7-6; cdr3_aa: CASSSPDGYTGELFF
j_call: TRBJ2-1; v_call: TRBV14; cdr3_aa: CASSQDPGGNEQFF
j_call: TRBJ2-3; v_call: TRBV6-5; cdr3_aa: CAQNYTDTQYF
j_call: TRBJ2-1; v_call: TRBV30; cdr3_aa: CAWNGRDGYNEQFF
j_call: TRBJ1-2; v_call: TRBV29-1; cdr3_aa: CSVIQPYPEGTF
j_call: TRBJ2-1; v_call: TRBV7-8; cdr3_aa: CASSPRDAPYNEQFF
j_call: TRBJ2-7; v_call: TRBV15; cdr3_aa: CATSLGRGVGSYEQYF
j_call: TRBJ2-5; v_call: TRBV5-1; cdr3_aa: CASSPGTSGGPDQETQYF
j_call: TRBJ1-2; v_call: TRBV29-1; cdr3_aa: CSVDTTGDYGYTF
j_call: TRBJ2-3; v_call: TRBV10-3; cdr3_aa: CAISLAGDTDTQYF
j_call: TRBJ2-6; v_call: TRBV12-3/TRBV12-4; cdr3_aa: CASRGTGPYYSGANVLTF
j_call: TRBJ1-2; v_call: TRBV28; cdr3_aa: CASSPGTGVYGYTF
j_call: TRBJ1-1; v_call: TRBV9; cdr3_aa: CASSVVGNSAEAFF
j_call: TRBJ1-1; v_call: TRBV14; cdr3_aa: CASSQVERTEAFF
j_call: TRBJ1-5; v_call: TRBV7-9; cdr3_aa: CASTPGSLQPQHF
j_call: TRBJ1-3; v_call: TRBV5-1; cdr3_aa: CASKTDRGYGNTIYF
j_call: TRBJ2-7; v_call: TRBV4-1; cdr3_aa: CASSQDPTAYFQTYEQYF
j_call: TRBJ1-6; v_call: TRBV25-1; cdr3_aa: CASSEFGGNNSPLHF
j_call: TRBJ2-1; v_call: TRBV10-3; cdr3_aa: CAISESHPSSGAEQLF
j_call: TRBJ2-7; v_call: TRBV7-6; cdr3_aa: CASSRTGPYEQYF
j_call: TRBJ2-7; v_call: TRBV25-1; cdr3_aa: CASSGRAVPYEQYF
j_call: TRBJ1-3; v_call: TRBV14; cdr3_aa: CASDSTPRWTAGNTIYF
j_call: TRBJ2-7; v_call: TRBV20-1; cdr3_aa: CSADSPGLLYEQYF
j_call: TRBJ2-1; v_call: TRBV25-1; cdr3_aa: CASGPLAGLFDEQFF
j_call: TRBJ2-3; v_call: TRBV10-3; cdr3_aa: CAISETRQGLSTDTQYF